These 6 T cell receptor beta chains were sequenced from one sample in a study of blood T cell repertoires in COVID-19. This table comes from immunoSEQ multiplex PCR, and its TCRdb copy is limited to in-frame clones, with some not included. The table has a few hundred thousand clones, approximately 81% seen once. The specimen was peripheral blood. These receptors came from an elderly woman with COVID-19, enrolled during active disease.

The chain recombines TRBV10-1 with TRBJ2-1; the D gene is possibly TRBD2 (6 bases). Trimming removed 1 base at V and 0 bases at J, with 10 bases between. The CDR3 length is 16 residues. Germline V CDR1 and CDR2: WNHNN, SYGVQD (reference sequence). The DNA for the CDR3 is TGCGCCAGCAGTGAGTTGGCGGGGAACTCCTACAATGAGCAGTTCTTC. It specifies CASSELAGNSYNEQFF.

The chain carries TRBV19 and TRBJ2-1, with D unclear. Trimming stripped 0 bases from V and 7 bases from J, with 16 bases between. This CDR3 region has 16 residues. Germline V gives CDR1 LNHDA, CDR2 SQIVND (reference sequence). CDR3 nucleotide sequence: TGTGCCAGTAGTATAGATCGCCTTGGGCAACGAAATGAGCAGTTCTTC. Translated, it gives CASSIDRLGQRNEQFF.

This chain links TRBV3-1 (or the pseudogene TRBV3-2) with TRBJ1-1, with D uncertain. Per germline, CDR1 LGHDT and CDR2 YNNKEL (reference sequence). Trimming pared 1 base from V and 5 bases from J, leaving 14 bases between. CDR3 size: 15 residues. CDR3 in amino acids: CASSQAVGEGTEAFF. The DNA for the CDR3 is TGTGCCAGCAGCCAAGCAGTCGGGGAGGGAACTGAAGCTTTCTTT.

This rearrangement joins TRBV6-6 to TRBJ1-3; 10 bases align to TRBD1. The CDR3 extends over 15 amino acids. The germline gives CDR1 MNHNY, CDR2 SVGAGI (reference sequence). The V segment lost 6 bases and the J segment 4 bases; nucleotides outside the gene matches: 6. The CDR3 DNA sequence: TGTGCCAGCAGCCAAGGACAGGGGGGGGGAAACACCATATATTTT. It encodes CASSQGQGGGNTIYF.

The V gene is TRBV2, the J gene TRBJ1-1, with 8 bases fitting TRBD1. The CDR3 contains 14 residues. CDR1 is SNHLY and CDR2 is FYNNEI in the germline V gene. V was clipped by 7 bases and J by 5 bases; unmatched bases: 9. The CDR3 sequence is CASNPRQGSTEAFF. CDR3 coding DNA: TGTGCCAGCAATCCGAGACAGGGGAGTACTGAAGCTTTCTTT. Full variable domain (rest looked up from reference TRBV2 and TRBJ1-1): EPEVTQTPSHQVTQMGQEVILRCVPISNHLYFYWYRQILGQKVEFLVSFYNNEISEKSEIFDDQFSVERPDGSNFTLKIRSTKLEDSAMYFCASNPRQGSTEAFFGQGTRLTVV.

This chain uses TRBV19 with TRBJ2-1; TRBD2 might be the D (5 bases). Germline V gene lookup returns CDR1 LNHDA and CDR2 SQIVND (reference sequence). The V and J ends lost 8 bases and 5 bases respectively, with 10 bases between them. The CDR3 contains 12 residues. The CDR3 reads CASRRGNNEQFF. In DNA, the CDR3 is TGTGCCAGTCGAAGAGGGAACAATGAGCAGTTCTTC.